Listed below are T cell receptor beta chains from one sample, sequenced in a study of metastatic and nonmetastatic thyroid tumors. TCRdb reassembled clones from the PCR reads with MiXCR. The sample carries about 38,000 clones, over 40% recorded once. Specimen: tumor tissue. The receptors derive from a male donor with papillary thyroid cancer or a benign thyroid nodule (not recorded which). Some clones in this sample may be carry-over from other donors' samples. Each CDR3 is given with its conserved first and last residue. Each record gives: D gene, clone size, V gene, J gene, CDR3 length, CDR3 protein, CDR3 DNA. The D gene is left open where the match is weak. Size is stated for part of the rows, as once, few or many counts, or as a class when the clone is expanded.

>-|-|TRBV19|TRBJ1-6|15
CASSSGGGYNSPLHF
TGTGCCAGTAGTAGTGGCGGGGGTTATAATTCACCCCTCCACTTT
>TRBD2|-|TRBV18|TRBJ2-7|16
CASSPGLAGPTYEQYF
TGTGCCAGCTCACCTGGGCTAGCGGGACCAACCTACGAGCAGTACTTC
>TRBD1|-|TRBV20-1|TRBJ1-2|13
CSASKTGAYGYTF
TGCAGTGCTAGCAAAACAGGGGCCTATGGCTACACCTTC
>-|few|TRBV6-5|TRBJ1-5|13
CASSSQGWQPQHF
TGTGCCAGCAGTTCCCAGGGGTGGCAGCCCCAGCATTTT
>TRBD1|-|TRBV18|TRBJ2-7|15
CASSPRDSLSSEQYF
TGTGCCAGCTCACCTCGGGACAGCCTTTCATCAGAGCAGTACTTC
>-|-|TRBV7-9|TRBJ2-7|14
CASSSSGTSYEQYF
TGTGCCAGCAGCTCTTCCGGGACCTCCTACGAGCAGTACTTC
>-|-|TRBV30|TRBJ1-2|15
CAWSVKGRGGYGYTF
TGTGCCTGGAGTGTAAAGGGCAGGGGTGGCTATGGCTACACCTTC
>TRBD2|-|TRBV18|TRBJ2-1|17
CASSPWTSGSVYNEQFF
TGTGCCAGCTCACCGTGGACTAGCGGGAGTGTATACAATGAGCAGTTCTTC
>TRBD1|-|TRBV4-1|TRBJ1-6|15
CASSQGQGRYSPLHF
TGCGCCAGCAGCCAAGGACAGGGACGATACTCACCCCTCCACTTT
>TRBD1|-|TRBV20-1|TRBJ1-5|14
CSAGDSDSNQPQHF
TGCAGTGCGGGGGACAGCGATAGCAATCAGCCCCAGCATTTT
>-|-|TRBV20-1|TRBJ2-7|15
CSARPRDRAFYEQYF
TGCAGTGCTAGACCCAGAGACCGCGCCTTCTACGAGCAGTACTTC
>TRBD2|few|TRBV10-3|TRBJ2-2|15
CAISEASGRTGELFF
TGTGCCATCAGTGAAGCTAGCGGGAGAACCGGGGAGCTGTTTTTT
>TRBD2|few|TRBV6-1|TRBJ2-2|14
CAGGLAGETGELFF
TGTGCCGGCGGTCTAGCGGGAGAAACCGGGGAGCTGTTTTTT
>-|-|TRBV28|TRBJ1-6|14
CASNLQVNNSPLHF
TGTGCCAGCAACCTACAGGTCAACAATTCACCCCTCCACTTT
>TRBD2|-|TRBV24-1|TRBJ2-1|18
CATSGLASGRAAYNEQFF
TGTGCCACCAGTGGATTGGCTAGCGGGAGGGCTGCCTACAATGAGCAGTTCTTC
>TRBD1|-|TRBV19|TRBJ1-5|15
CASSTRDSLDQPQHF
TGTGCCAGTAGTACCAGGGACAGCTTGGATCAGCCCCAGCATTTT
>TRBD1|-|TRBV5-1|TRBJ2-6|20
CASSLVGPGTGLSGANVLTF
TGCGCCAGCAGCTTGGTAGGGCCCGGGACAGGCCTCTCTGGGGCCAACGTCCTGACTTTC
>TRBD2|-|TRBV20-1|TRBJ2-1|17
CSARQPGLAAAYNEQFF
TGCAGTGCTCGCCAACCGGGACTAGCGGCGGCCTACAATGAGCAGTTCTTC
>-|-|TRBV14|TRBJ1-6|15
CASSRPGHPNSPLHF
TGTGCCAGCAGCCGGCCGGGACACCCTAATTCACCCCTCCACTTT
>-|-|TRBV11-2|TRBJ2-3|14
CASSLGERTDTQYF
TGTGCCAGCAGCTTAGGGGAGAGGACAGATACGCAGTATTTT
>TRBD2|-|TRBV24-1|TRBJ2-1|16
CATSDLVLAVNNEQFF
TGTGCCACCAGTGATTTGGTACTAGCGGTGAACAATGAGCAGTTCTTC
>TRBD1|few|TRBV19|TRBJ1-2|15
CARLEGQAGLYGYTF
TGTGCCAGACTAGAGGGACAGGCGGGTCTCTATGGCTACACCTTC
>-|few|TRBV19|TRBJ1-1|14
CASRRTAKNTEAFF
TGTGCCAGTAGAAGGACAGCGAAAAACACTGAAGCTTTCTTT
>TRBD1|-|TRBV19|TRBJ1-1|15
CASEVRDREVSEAFF
TGTGCCAGTGAAGTAAGGGACAGGGAGGTCTCTGAAGCTTTCTTT
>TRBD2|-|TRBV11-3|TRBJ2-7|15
CASSVAGDHSYEQYF
TGTGCCAGCAGCGTAGCGGGAGATCACTCCTACGAGCAGTACTTC
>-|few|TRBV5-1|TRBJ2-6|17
CASSLRAISSGANVLTF
TGCGCCAGCAGCTTGAGGGCAATAAGCTCTGGGGCCAACGTCCTGACTTTC